This T cell receptor (beta chain) came from a study of cytomegalovirus exposure and HLA in healthy donors. The germline gives CDR1 MNHEY, CDR2 SVGAGI. The CDR3 runs to 15 residues. Trimming took 0 bases from V and 0 from J, leaving 8 bases between them. Primers for the PCR totalled 60 Vbeta and 13 Jbeta. The table came from immunoSEQ multiplex PCR; TCRdb's copy has only in-frame clones and leaves some out. The sample records some 130,000 clones, around three quarters being singletons. The V gene is TRBV6-5, the J gene TRBJ1-1; no clear D. This TCR was sampled from a man in his forties in good health and CMV-seronegative. The sequenced material came from PBMCs. In DNA form, the CDR3 reads TGTGCCAGCAGTTACTCCGCGGCCCTGAACACTGAAGCTTTCTTT. It yields the protein CASSYSAALNTEAFF.